This T cell receptor (beta chain) is from a study of siplizumab effects on memory and regulatory T cells. Study results and limitations: Suppressive function of proliferating Tregs from siplizumab cultures was not confirmed. Solely a minor proportion of alloreactive clones could be assigned to unstimulated subsets. Assignment of a naive or memory phenotype failed for roughly 80-96% of the proliferating CD4+ or CD8+ clones.

Turning to this clone: Its specificity is unknown.

Each sample yielded around 9.4 x 10^4 assayed TCR templates. Clones were read by immunoSEQ multiplex PCR, and TCRdb kept only the in-frame ones, dropping some. Of roughly 100,000 clones in the sample, 90% to 95% were seen once. The TCR originated in a human donor in good health. Sequenced sample: CD4+ T cells sorted from blood.

Here the CDR3 reads CATSRDLLNEQFF. CDR3 nucleotide sequence: TGTGCCACCAGCAGAGATCTATTGAATGAGCAGTTCTTC. The rearrangement uses TRBV15 and TRBJ2-1; D is ambiguous. In germline, CDR1 is LNHNV, CDR2 YYDKDF (reference sequence). The CDR3 consists of 13 residues. Trimming pared 0 bases from V and 7 bases from J, leaving 7 bases between.